These 26 T cell receptor beta chains were sequenced from one sample in a study of shared clonotypes between healthy human individuals. Some clones are missing from TCRdb's copy, which holds only in-frame ones; the method was immunoSEQ multiplex PCR. The sample has 1.6 million or so clones, roughly 98.5% seen once. Sequencing was done on a sample of naive CD4+ T cells sorted from blood. The subset was: CD45RA+ positively selected. These receptor sequences come from a man under 40 in good health.

The genes are TRBV6-7 and TRBJ2-2, with D uncertain. TRBV6-7 is filed as an ORF, its function uncertain. V shed 5 bases and J shed 3 bases, with 4 bases lying between them. The CDR3 contains 12 residues. Here the CDR3 DNA reads TGTGCCAGCAGTGTCTACACCGGGGAGCTGTTTTTT. This translates into CASSVYTGELFF.

This clone has just one count. This sample also contains other DNA sequences that code for the same CDR3. The chain carries TRBV15 and TRBJ2-1; 10 nucleotides agree with TRBD2. CDR3 size: 16 residues. Germline CDR1 LNHNV, CDR2 YYDKDF (reference sequence). Trimming took 0 bases from V and 6 from J; bases not matched to a gene: 5. CDR3 amino acids: CATSRELAGGLNEQFF. CDR3 DNA sequence: TGTGCCACCAGCAGAGAATTAGCGGGAGGCCTCAATGAGCAGTTCTTC. The variable domain in full, with the rest retrieved from reference TRBV15 and TRBJ2-1, is DAMVIQNPRYQVTQFGKPVTLSCSQTLNHNVMYWYQQKSSQAPKLLFHYYDKDFNNEADTPDNFQSRRPNTSFCFLDIRSPGLGDTAMYLCATSRELAGGLNEQFFGPGTRLTVL.

The chain carries TRBV18 and TRBJ1-3, with a weak D call TRBD1 (6 bases). The CDR3 covers 13 residues. The germline gives CDR1 KGHSH, CDR2 LQKENI. The V end was cut by 5 bases, the J end by 2 bases, with 7 bases between. The CDR3 protein is CASSGGTGNTIYF. The CDR3 nucleotides read TGTGCCAGCTCAGGGGGCACTGGAAACACCATATATTTT.

The chain employs TRBV11-2 and TRBJ2-2; D is perhaps TRBD1 (6 bases). Deletions cut 5 bases from V and 4 bases from J, with 20 bases between. This CDR3 is 17 amino acids long. CDR1 is SGHAT, CDR2 FQNNGV, per germline. CDR3 residues: CASSQGTWGIGTGELFF. DNA for the CDR3: TGTGCCAGCAGCCAGGGGACGTGGGGTATCGGCACCGGGGAGCTGTTTTTT. The whole variable domain, filled in from reference TRBV11-2 and TRBJ2-2, reads EAGVAQSPRYKIIEKRQSVAFWCNPISGHATLYWYQQILGQGPKLLIQFQNNGVVDDSQLPKDRFSAERLKGVDSTLKIQPAKLEDSAVYLCASSQGTWGIGTGELFFGEGSRLTVL.

This rearrangement joins TRBV15 to TRBJ2-1; 12 bases match TRBD2. J was trimmed by 8 bases and V by 0 bases; bases with no gene match: 14. Per the germline V gene, CDR1 is LNHNV and CDR2 is YYDKDF (reference sequence). CDR3 length equals 19 residues. The CDR3 region is CATSREGGLAGLAGHEQFF. The DNA for the CDR3 is TGTGCCACCAGCAGAGAAGGGGGACTAGCGGGTCTGGCGGGCCATGAGCAGTTCTTC.

The J gene is TRBJ1-1, the V gene TRBV6-6; 8 positions match TRBD1. Germline lookup yields CDR1 MNHNY and CDR2 SVGAGI (reference sequence). The CDR3 loop spans 16 amino acids. Trimming at V came to 7 bases and at J to 2 bases, leaving 12 bases not matched to a gene. The CDR3, as DNA: TGTGCCAGCATTACGGACAGGGAAAGAGGCAACACTGAAGCTTTCTTT. This codes for CASITDRERGNTEAFF.

This rearrangement joins TRBV7-2 to TRBJ2-5; D may be TRBD1 (6 bases). V lost 5 bases to trimming and J lost 2 bases, with 12 bases between them. Per germline, CDR1 SGHTA and CDR2 FQGNSA. The CDR3 spans 14 residues. CDR3 DNA: TGTGCCAGCAGCCTAGGACAGAAACAAGAGACCCAGTACTTC. Encoded protein: CASSLGQKQETQYF.

V and J are TRBV2 and TRBJ1-4; 10 bases align to TRBD1. Germline V CDR1 and CDR2: SNHLY, FYNNEI. There are 17 residues in the CDR3. Unmatched junction bases numbered 7, after V lost 4 bases and J lost 2 bases. The CDR3 coding sequence is TGTGCCAGCAGTGTCGACAGGGGGCGAACGACTAATGAAAAACTGTTTTTT. As protein: CASSVDRGRTTNEKLFF.

The chain links TRBV28 to TRBJ1-2; D remains ambiguous. Trimming pared 6 bases from V and 2 bases from J, leaving 10 bases between. The CDR3 totals 13 residues. Germline CDR1 and CDR2: MDHEN and SYDVKM. The CDR3 region is CASRSTGNYGYTF. In DNA, the CDR3 is TGTGCCAGCAGGTCGACGGGGAACTATGGCTACACCTTC.

The chain has TRBV7-9 and TRBJ2-2; D might be TRBD1 (6 bases). In germline, CDR1 is SEHNR, CDR2 FQNEAQ (reference sequence). Trimming shortened V by 6 bases and J by 1 base, and 12 bases separated the two germline ends. The CDR3 consists of 15 residues. The CDR3 coding sequence is TGTGCCAGCAGAAACCGGGACAAGAACACCGGGGAGCTGTTTTTT. Its protein is CASRNRDKNTGELFF.

The gene calls are TRBV2 and TRBJ2-7, with unresolved D. CDR1 is SNHLY, CDR2 FYNNEI, per germline. CDR3 length: 12 amino acids. V gave up 4 bases and J gave up 4 bases, with 8 bases separating them. In DNA, the CDR3 is TGTGCCAGCAGTGCCTCTGTATACGAGCAGTACTTC. Its translation is CASSASVYEQYF.

The V call is TRBV7-2, the J call TRBJ1-1, with D possibly being TRBD1 (6 bases). CDR1 is SGHTA and CDR2 is FQGNSA in the germline V gene. The V gene lost 3 bases and the J gene lost 0 bases, with 14 bases spanning the gap. CDR3 length: 16 residues. The CDR3 protein is CASSLALGGVNTEAFF. The CDR3 coding sequence is TGTGCCAGCAGCTTGGCGCTGGGGGGCGTGAACACTGAAGCTTTCTTT.

The chain combines TRBV9 with TRBJ1-3; perhaps TRBD1 as D (6 bases). The germline gives CDR1 SGDLS, CDR2 YYNGEE. CDR3 length: 15 residues. Trimming took 4 bases from V and 1 from J, leaving 12 bases between them. The CDR3 is CASSITGISGNTIYF. The CDR3 DNA reads TGTGCCAGCAGCATTACAGGGATATCTGGAAACACCATATATTTT. The variable domain in full, completed from reference TRBV9 and TRBJ1-3, reads DSGVTQTPKHLITATGQRVTLRCSPRSGDLSVYWYQQSLDQGLQFLIQYYNGEERAKGNILERFSAQQFPDLHSELNLSSLELGDSALYFCASSITGISGNTIYFGEGSWLTVV.

This chain joins TRBV4-1 and TRBJ2-1; perhaps TRBD2 as D (6 bases). CDR1 is MGHRA, CDR2 YSYEKL, per germline. CDR3 length: 16 residues. V lost 1 base, J lost 8 bases, and 18 bases lay in between. The CDR3 reads CASSQGPAIASDEQFF. As DNA, the CDR3 is TGCGCCAGCAGCCAAGGTCCCGCAATTGCTAGCGATGAGCAGTTCTTC.

This clone was picked up one time. The chain links TRBV6-1 to TRBJ2-4; the D gene is possibly TRBD2 (7 bases). Germline V gene lookup returns CDR1 MNHNS and CDR2 SASEGT. The CDR3 is 15 amino acids. V was pared by 1 base and J by 8 bases, with 15 bases between. The CDR3 sequence is CASSEVGGARDIQYF. CDR3 in DNA: TGTGCCAGCAGTGAAGTGGGGGGGGCCAGGGACATTCAGTACTTC.

The V call is TRBV30, the J call TRBJ1-1; TRBD1 might be the D (6 bases). Trimming took off 2 bases at V and 10 bases at J, with 14 bases between the two ends. The CDR3 contains 12 residues. Germline V gives CDR1 GTSNPN, CDR2 SVGIG (reference sequence). For the CDR3, the DNA is TGTGCCTGGAGTACCGGGGGCACGCGAGCTTTCTTT. This encodes CAWSTGGTRAFF.

J is TRBJ2-2 and V is TRBV5-5, with D possibly being TRBD1 (6 bases). Per the germline V gene, CDR1 is SGHKS and CDR2 is YYEKEE (reference sequence). Trimming left V 6 bases short and J 6 bases short, with 9 bases between. This CDR3 contains 12 residues. CDR3 bases: TGTGCCAGCAACAGGGCCTCCGGGGAGCTGTTTTTT. This translates into CASNRASGELFF.

The genes are TRBV5-1 and TRBJ2-3; D might be TRBD2 (6 bases). CDR1 SGHRS and CDR2 YFSETQ come from the germline V gene. CDR3 size: 12 residues. V dropped 5 bases and J dropped 4 bases, with 8 bases sitting between them. CDR3 DNA: TGCGCCAGCAGTTGGGAGGCAGATACGCAGTATTTT. This gives the protein CASSWEADTQYF.

Only one count was recorded for this clone. The chain uses TRBV7-6 and TRBJ1-1, with a tentative D call TRBD1 (6 bases). This CDR3 is built from 16 residues. Germline V gene lookup returns CDR1 SGHVS and CDR2 FNYEAQ. The V end was cut by 5 bases, the J end by 0 bases, with 16 bases between. For the CDR3, the DNA is TGTGCCAGCAGCAACGGACAGCCTGGGATGAACACTGAAGCTTTCTTT. It codes for CASSNGQPGMNTEAFF. The whole variable domain, filled in from reference TRBV7-6 and TRBJ1-1, reads GAGVSQSPRYKVTKRGQDVALRCDPISGHVSLYWYRQALGQGPEFLTYFNYEAQQDKSGLPNDRFSAERPEGSISTLTIQRTEQRDSAMYRCASSNGQPGMNTEAFFGQGTRLTVV.

The V gene is TRBV5-1, the J gene TRBJ1-4, with 8 bases identical to TRBD1. Germline V lookup: CDR1 SGHRS, CDR2 YFSETQ. This CDR3 spans 16 amino acids. Losses at the gene ends were 1 base for V and 8 bases for J; bases not matched to a gene: 10. The CDR3 DNA sequence: TGCGCCAGCAGCTTGATGCAGGGGGCTCTTGAGGAAAAACTGTTTTTT. This gives the protein CASSLMQGALEEKLFF.

V and J are TRBV6-4 and TRBJ2-3; 14 bases are shared with TRBD2. The germline gives CDR1 MRHNA, CDR2 SNTAGT. The ends lost 10 bases at V and 1 base at J; junction bases unmatched: 10. The CDR3 extends over 17 amino acids. The CDR3 here is CANALGTSGSRTDTQYF. CDR3 DNA sequence: TGTGCCAACGCTTTGGGGACTAGCGGGAGTCGCACAGATACGCAGTATTTT.

The chain recombines TRBV5-1 with TRBJ2-7; D might be TRBD1 or TRBD2, each matching 5 bases. Trimming took 0 bases from V and 9 from J, leaving 19 bases between them. The CDR3 extends over 15 amino acids. Germline V CDR1 and CDR2: SGHRS, YFSETQ. CDR3 bases: TGCGCCAGCAGCTTGGGGGCAGGGATGGAACTAGGGCAGTACTTC. This gives the protein CASSLGAGMELGQYF.

This chain connects TRBV6-1 to TRBJ1-5; D gene ambiguous. Germline V lookup: CDR1 MNHNS, CDR2 SASEGT. The CDR3 runs to 13 residues. Trimming shortened V by 7 bases and J by 1 base, and 8 bases separated the two germline ends. The CDR3 is CASKAQSNQPQHF. CDR3 sequence (DNA): TGTGCCAGCAAGGCACAGAGCAATCAGCCCCAGCATTTT.

DNA for the CDR3: TGTGCCAGCAGCTCAAAGGGGGGACTTCTTTCCTACGAGCAGTACTTC. Translation gives CASSSKGGLLSYEQYF. The rearrangement joins TRBV11-2 to TRBJ2-7; D might be TRBD1 or TRBD2, each matching 6 bases. The CDR3 spans 16 residues. The V end lost 4 bases, the J end lost 1 base, and 17 bases lay between the germline ends. The germline V gene has CDR1 SGHAT and CDR2 FQNNGV.

This CDR3 is CASSVAFGRAYEQYF. The CDR3 coding sequence is TGTGCCAGCAGCGTAGCTTTCGGGAGGGCCTACGAGCAGTACTTC. The J gene is TRBJ2-7, the V gene TRBV9; TRBD2 agrees at 8 bases. Germline trimming cut 0 bases from V and 2 bases from J; bases unmatched to any gene: 4. CDR1 is SGDLS, CDR2 YYNGEE, per germline. The CDR3 is made up of 15 amino acids.

This chain uses TRBV5-1 with TRBJ2-3; a possible D gene is TRBD2 (7 bases). V was clipped by 7 bases and J by 4 bases, with 16 bases between them. Germline V gene sequence: CDR1 SGHRS, CDR2 YFSETQ. CDR3 length: 14 residues. The CDR3 region has the DNA TGCGCCAGCGTAAGGGGGGGCGTAGCAGATACGCAGTATTTT. Its protein product is CASVRGGVADTQYF.